The rows below give T cell receptor beta chains drawn from one sample of a study of CD8 T cells in Susac syndrome. A single record per CDR3 protein comes from TCRdb applying MiXCR to the immunoSEQ multiplex PCR reads. The sample contains about 210,000 distinct CDR3 sequences, under 95% of which appear only once. Sample: CD4+ T cells from PBMCs. These receptors all stem from a human donor in good health. The CDR3 runs from the conserved cysteine through the conserved F or W. Each record gives: V gene, D gene, J gene, clone size, CDR3 protein, CDR3 DNA. D genes are given only for firm matches. Rows may omit the clone size; those that give it use once, few, many or a size class.

TRBV3-1	NA	TRBJ1-6	once	CASSYRTYNSPLHF	TGTGCCAGCAGCTACAGAACCTATAATTCACCCCTCCACTTT
TRBV12-5	TRBD1	TRBJ1-1	NA	CASGLSKGGTGENTEAFF	TGTGCTAGTGGTTTGTCTAAAGGAGGGACAGGGGAGAACACTGAAGCTTTCTTT
TRBV15	NA	TRBJ2-5	NA	CATSREGSGQLKETQYF	TGTGCCACCAGCAGAGAGGGCTCAGGTCAATTAAAAGAGACCCAGTACTTC
TRBV19	TRBD1	TRBJ1-1	NA	CASSPRQGASTEAFF	TGTGCCAGTAGTCCGAGACAGGGGGCGAGCACTGAAGCTTTCTTT
TRBV6-1	NA	TRBJ2-6	NA	CASSEGGSGVANVLTF	TGTGCCAGCAGTGAAGGCGGGTCGGGTGTCGCCAACGTCCTGACTTTC
TRBV20-1	TRBD1	TRBJ1-6	NA	CSADARQGPYSPLHF	TGCAGTGCCGACGCCCGACAGGGACCCTATTCACCCCTCCACTTT
TRBV6-5	NA	TRBJ2-3	once	CASSYEANTDTQYF	TGTGCCAGCAGTTACGAGGCAAACACAGATACGCAGTATTTT
TRBV7-9	NA	TRBJ2-3	NA	CASSLLGLGTDTQYF	TGTGCCAGCAGCTTATTGGGGCTTGGCACAGATACGCAGTATTTT
TRBV6-5	TRBD2	TRBJ2-1	once	CASSYGGLAAVRLYNEQFF	TGTGCCAGCAGTTACGGGGGACTAGCGGCCGTCCGGCTCTACAATGAGCAGTTCTTC
TRBV20-1	NA	TRBJ2-2	NA	CSARDGPGGRNTGELFF	TGCAGTGCTAGAGATGGGCCGGGCGGTAGGAACACCGGGGAGCTGTTTTTT
TRBV25-1	NA	TRBJ1-6	NA	CASRPAGSNSPLHF	TGTGCCAGCAGGCCCGCAGGTAGTAATTCACCCCTCCACTTT
TRBV29-1	NA	TRBJ2-3	once	CSVAGSGISDTQYF	TGCAGCGTTGCTGGTAGCGGAATATCAGATACGCAGTATTTT
TRBV7-9	NA	TRBJ1-3	NA	CAGSGNTIYF	TGTGCCGGCTCTGGAAACACCATATATTTT
TRBV6-1	TRBD1	TRBJ1-5	NA	CASSEIGGLNQPQHF	TGTGCCAGCAGTGAAATAGGGGGCCTAAATCAGCCCCAGCATTTT
TRBV19	TRBD2	TRBJ2-1	NA	CASRELRRGDHNEQFF	TGTGCCAGTCGGGAGCTTAGGCGGGGGGACCACAATGAGCAGTTCTTC
TRBV3-1	TRBD2	TRBJ2-7	NA	CASSQGLAGSSEQYF	TGTGCCAGCAGCCAAGGGTTAGCGGGGTCCAGCGAGCAGTACTTC
TRBV5-1	NA	TRBJ1-1	NA	CASSFGLNLKHTEAFF	TGCGCCAGCAGCTTCGGGCTAAACCTAAAGCACACTGAAGCTTTCTTT
TRBV27	NA	TRBJ2-1	NA	CASSLRQGFNEQFF	TGTGCCAGCAGTTTAAGGCAGGGGTTCAATGAGCAGTTCTTC
TRBV4-1	TRBD1	TRBJ1-1	once	CASSQERTGLISEAFF	TGCGCCAGCAGCCAAGAACGGACAGGGTTAATTTCTGAAGCTTTCTTT
TRBV5-1	NA	TRBJ2-5	NA	CASSWVGRGAEETQYF	TGCGCCAGCAGCTGGGTAGGGCGGGGCGCCGAGGAGACCCAGTACTTC
TRBV12-3/TRBV12-4	NA	TRBJ1-1	NA	CASTLGDTEAFF	TGTGCCAGCACCCTCGGGGACACTGAAGCTTTCTTT
TRBV6-5	TRBD1	TRBJ2-7	NA	CASSRQIQGSEQYF	TGTGCCAGCAGTCGTCAAATACAGGGGAGCGAGCAGTACTTC
TRBV2	NA	TRBJ1-1	NA	CASSGDVFGAFF	TGTGCCAGCAGCGGGGACGTATTTGGAGCTTTCTTT
TRBV9	TRBD2	TRBJ2-1	once	CASSVLAGGRHNEQFF	TGTGCCAGCAGCGTACTAGCGGGGGGTCGGCACAATGAGCAGTTCTTC
TRBV19	NA	TRBJ2-4	NA	CASSTLTGDRDQYF	TGTGCCAGTAGTACCTTGACGGGGGACCGCGATCAGTACTTC